A selection of T cell receptor beta chains follows, all from one sample in a study of identifying expanded T cells in peripheral blood. Some clones are missing from TCRdb's copy, which holds only in-frame ones; the method was immunoSEQ multiplex PCR. The sample yields tens of thousands of clones, 88% seen once. Sequences were obtained from blood. These receptor sequences come from a person between 18 and 69 years old in good health. CDR3s include the opening cysteine and the closing phenylalanine or tryptophan. The order of the fields is D gene, V gene, J gene, clone size, CDR3 protein, CDR3 DNA. The D gene is left open where the match is weak. Clone size is given for some rows only: seen once, a few or many times, or a class if the clone is expanded.

-	TRBV30	TRBJ1-2	-	CAWSVILSGGYTF	TGTGCCTGGAGTGTAATTCTGTCGGGAGGCTACACCTTC
TRBD2	TRBV4-1	TRBJ2-1	-	CASSPRTSGGAYRDEQFF	TGCGCCAGCAGCCCCCGAACTAGCGGGGGGGCGTATAGGGATGAGCAGTTCTTC
TRBD1	TRBV7-9	TRBJ2-5	-	CASSQLLDRVVETQYF	TGTGCCAGCAGCCAACTCCTCGACAGGGTAGTAGAGACCCAGTACTTC
-	TRBV7-2	TRBJ2-7	-	CASSLVVSGRFPYEQYF	TGTGCCAGCAGCTTAGTGGTATCGGGGCGGTTTCCCTACGAGCAGTACTTC
TRBD1	TRBV19	TRBJ1-2	-	CASSTTDRGGGYTF	TGTGCCAGTAGCACCACGGACAGGGGAGGAGGCTACACCTTC
-	TRBV6-4	TRBJ2-3	few	CASSDTTRTRMGRIAQYF	TGTGCCAGCAGTGACACAACTCGAACCCGGATGGGCCGGATTGCGCAGTATTTT
-	TRBV7-9	TRBJ2-7	-	CASSPSVTLEGQYF	TGTGCCAGCAGCCCCTCCGTGACCCTGGAGGGGCAGTACTTC
-	TRBV15	TRBJ2-1	-	CATSTNNEQFF	TGTGCCACCAGCACAAACAATGAGCAGTTCTTC
TRBD2	TRBV2	TRBJ2-2	-	CASSGAGGPQNTGELFF	TGTGCCAGCTCAGGAGCGGGGGGACCGCAGAACACCGGGGAGCTGTTTTTT
-	TRBV29-1	TRBJ2-1	-	CSVGPNEQFF	TGCAGCGTTGGCCCAAATGAGCAGTTCTTC
-	TRBV18	TRBJ2-7	-	CASSPPAGSLYEQYF	TGTGCCAGCTCACCACCGGCGGGCAGCCTCTACGAGCAGTACTTC